The source of this TCR beta chain is a study of blood T cell repertoires in COVID-19. Methods used by the authors: By means of reference gene primer amplification, nucleated cell counts were estimated. Profiling relied on immunoSEQ multiplex PCR, and the TCRdb table lists in-frame clones only, not all of them. That table is the source of V, J and clone size, and D and trimming were worked out from the DNA. The repertoire holds roughly 250,000 clones, with around 87% as singletons. V lost 5 bases to trimming and J lost 8 bases, with 9 bases between them. The CDR3 loop spans 12 amino acids. Germline V gene sequence: CDR1 KGHSH, CDR2 LQKENI. Participant-reported clinical history was the basis for cohort assignment.

The material sequenced was PBMCs or T cells enriched from blood (not recorded which). This sequence was found in a woman between 50 and 59 years old who had recovered from COVID-19. V is TRBV18 and J is TRBJ1-4; D is undetermined. The CDR3 sequence: CASSASEEKLFF. The CDR3 DNA is TGTGCCAGCTCAGCTTCAGAAGAAAAACTGTTTTTT.